Listed below are T cell receptor beta chains from one sample, sequenced in a study of T-cell reconstitution after alpha-beta-depleted transplantation in children. Using its own MiXCR run on the PCR reads, TCRdb lists one record per CDR3 protein. The sample lists just over 950,000 distinct CDR3 sequences, around 30% occurring once. The source material was PBMCs, mostly from graft donor cells, sampled 360 days after TCRalphabeta/CD19-depleted stem cell transplant. The receptor set was obtained from a boy less than two years old who had a stem cell transplant for SCID, so the T cells may come from the graft donor. Each CDR3 is given with its conserved first and last residue. D genes are given only for firm matches. Where a row states a size, it is once, few, many or the class of an expanded clone; other rows omit it.

>.|TRBJ2-3|TRBV29-1|TRBD1
CSVEGGITSTQYF
TGCAGCGTCGAAGGGGGCATCACAAGTACGCAGTATTTT
>.|TRBJ1-3|TRBV12-3/TRBV12-4|.
CASSSFGRGSSGNTIYF
TGTGCCAGCAGTTCCTTCGGCCGAGGGAGCTCTGGAAACACCATATATTTT
>.|TRBJ2-4|TRBV7-9|.
CAVHEDIQYF
TGTGCAGTCCATGAGGACATTCAGTACTTC
>.|TRBJ2-1|TRBV4-1|.
CASSQGFFGRGDYNEQFF
TGCGCCAGCAGCCAAGGCTTTTTTGGGCGGGGAGACTACAATGAGCAGTTCTTC
>.|TRBJ2-2|TRBV6-4|TRBD1
CASQSGQDRAGELFF
TGTGCCAGCCAGTCCGGACAGGATCGAGCCGGGGAGCTGTTTTTT
>few|TRBJ1-1|TRBV10-3|.
CAIRMGAWGTEAFF
TGTGCCATCAGGATGGGGGCGTGGGGCACTGAAGCTTTCTTT
>.|TRBJ2-5|TRBV3-1|.
CASGQRIAETQYF
TGTGCCAGCGGGCAGAGGATAGCAGAGACCCAGTACTTC
>few|TRBJ1-1|TRBV5-1|TRBD1
CASSLVTGEVTEAFF
TGCGCCAGCAGCTTGGTTACAGGGGAGGTCACTGAAGCTTTCTTT
>few|TRBJ1-1|TRBV5-1|TRBD1
CASKLGTAMNTEAFF
TGCGCCAGCAAGTTAGGGACAGCTATGAACACTGAAGCTTTCTTT
>.|TRBJ2-7|TRBV21-1|.
CASSPSKQSGSSGYEQYF
TGTGCCAGCAGCCCGAGCAAACAAAGCGGGAGCTCCGGCTACGAGCAGTACTTC
>many|TRBJ2-3|TRBV12-3/TRBV12-4|.
CASSLTGSTDTQYF
TGTGCCAGCAGTTTAACGGGGAGCACAGATACGCAGTATTTT
>few|TRBJ1-5|TRBV28|.
CASRKNSAIQPQHF
TGTGCCAGCAGGAAGAACAGCGCCATACAGCCCCAGCATTTT
>many|TRBJ2-1|TRBV12-3/TRBV12-4|TRBD2
CASGKRGSYNEQFF
TGTGCCAGCGGTAAGCGGGGGTCCTACAATGAGCAGTTCTTC
>.|TRBJ2-2|TRBV6-1|.
CASRLAGAPPGELFF
TGTGCCAGCAGACTGGCGGGGGCTCCTCCCGGGGAGCTGTTTTTT
>few|TRBJ1-5|TRBV12-3/TRBV12-4|.
CASSFYGASQPQHF
TGTGCCAGCAGTTTTTATGGGGCGAGTCAGCCCCAGCATTTT
>few|TRBJ1-1|TRBV7-9|.
CASMFALNTEAFF
TGTGCCAGCATGTTCGCCCTGAACACTGAAGCTTTCTTT